This TCR beta chain is drawn from a study of control samples from healthy donors and cancer patients. Profiling relied on immunoSEQ multiplex PCR, and the TCRdb table lists in-frame clones only, not all of them. This sample has over 15,000 clones; about four fifths occur once, and the top ten carry around 30%. From germline, CDR1 is MNHNS and CDR2 SASEGT. V shed 6 bases and J shed 0 bases, with 8 bases lying between them. The length of the CDR3 is 14 residues. The rearrangement joins TRBV6-1 to TRBJ2-2, with D tentatively TRBD1 (6 bases). This receptor was taken from a man aged 80 or over with head and neck cancer. Sequenced material: PBMCs. CDR3 sequence: CASRQGSNTGELFF. CDR3 nucleotide sequence: TGTGCCAGCAGACAGGGCTCGAACACCGGGGAGCTGTTTTTT.